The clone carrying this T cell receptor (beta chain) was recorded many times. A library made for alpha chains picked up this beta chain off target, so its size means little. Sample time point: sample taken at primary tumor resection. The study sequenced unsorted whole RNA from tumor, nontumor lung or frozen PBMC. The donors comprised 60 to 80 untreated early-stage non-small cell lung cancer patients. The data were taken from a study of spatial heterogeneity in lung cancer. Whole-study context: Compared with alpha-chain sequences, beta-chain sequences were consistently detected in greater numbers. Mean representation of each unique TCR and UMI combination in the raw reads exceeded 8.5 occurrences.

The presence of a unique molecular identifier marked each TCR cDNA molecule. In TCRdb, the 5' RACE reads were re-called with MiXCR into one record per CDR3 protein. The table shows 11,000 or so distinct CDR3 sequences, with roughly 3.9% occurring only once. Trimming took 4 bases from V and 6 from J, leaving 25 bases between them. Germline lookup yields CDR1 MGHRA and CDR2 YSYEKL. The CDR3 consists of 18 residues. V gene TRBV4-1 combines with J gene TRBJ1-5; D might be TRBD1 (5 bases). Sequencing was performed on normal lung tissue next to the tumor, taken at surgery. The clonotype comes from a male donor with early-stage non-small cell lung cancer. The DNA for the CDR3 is TGCGCCAGCAGCCCTACCACCTCTGGGGGGGTCGCCGGTCAGCCCCAGCATTTT. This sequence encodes CASSPTTSGGVAGQPQHF.